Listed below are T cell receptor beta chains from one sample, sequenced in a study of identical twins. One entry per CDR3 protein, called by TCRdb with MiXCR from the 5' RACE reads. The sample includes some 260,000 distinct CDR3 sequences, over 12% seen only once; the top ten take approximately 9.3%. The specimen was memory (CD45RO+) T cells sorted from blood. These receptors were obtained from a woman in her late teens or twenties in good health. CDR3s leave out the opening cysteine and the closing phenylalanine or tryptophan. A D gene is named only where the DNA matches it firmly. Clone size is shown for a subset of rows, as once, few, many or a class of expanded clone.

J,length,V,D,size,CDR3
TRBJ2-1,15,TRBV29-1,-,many,SVDGSDGPTDYNEQF
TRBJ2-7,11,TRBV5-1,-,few,ASSSRQNYEQY
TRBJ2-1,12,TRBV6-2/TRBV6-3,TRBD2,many,ASQPGLDSSEQF
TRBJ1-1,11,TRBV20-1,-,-,SAKTWGRLGAF
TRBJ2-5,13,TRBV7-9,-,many,ASSLYQGTGETQY
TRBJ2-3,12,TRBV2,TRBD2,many,ASNQERGPDTQY
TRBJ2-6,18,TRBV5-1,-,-,ASSLGPQGGPGSGANVLT
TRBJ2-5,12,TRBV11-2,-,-,ASSVGGGAETQY
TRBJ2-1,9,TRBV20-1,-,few,SAPEGPEQF
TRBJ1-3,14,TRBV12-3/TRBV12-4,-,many,ASSYSLQVSGNTIY
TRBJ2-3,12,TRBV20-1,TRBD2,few,SAIPGALADTQY
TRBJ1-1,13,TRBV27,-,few,ASSPLGRVGTEAF
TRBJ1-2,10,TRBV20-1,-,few,SASRRAHTYT
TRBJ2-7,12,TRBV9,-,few,ASSPPRGTYEQY
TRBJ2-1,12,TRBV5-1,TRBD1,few,ASSLVGQGSEQF
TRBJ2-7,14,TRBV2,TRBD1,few,ASSRPGQGANYEQY
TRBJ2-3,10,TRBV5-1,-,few,ASNKNLDTQY
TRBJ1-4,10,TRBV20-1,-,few,SASGGVGKLF
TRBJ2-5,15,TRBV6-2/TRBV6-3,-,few,ASSYSKVDPVRETQY
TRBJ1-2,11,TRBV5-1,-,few,ASSEGRNYGYT
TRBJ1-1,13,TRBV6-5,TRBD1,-,ASSYFLRDSSEAF
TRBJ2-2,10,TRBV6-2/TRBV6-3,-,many,ASSYSAGELF
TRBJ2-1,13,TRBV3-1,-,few,ASSQPGPTRDEQF
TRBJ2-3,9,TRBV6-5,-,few,ASRAWDTQY
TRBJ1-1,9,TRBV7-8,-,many,ASKMNTEAF
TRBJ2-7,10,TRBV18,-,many,ASSPVAYEQY
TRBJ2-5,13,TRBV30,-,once,AWGGWGRGGETQY
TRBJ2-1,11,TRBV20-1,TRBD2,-,SARGTSGIQQF
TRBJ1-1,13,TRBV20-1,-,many,SARLVGRSNTEAF
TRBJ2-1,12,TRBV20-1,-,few,SARDQAVDNEQF
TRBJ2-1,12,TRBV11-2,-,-,ASSLDPTSRVAV
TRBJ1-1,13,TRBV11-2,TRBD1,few,ASSRDRGLRTEAF
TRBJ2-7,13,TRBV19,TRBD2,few,ASSTSSGRAYEQY
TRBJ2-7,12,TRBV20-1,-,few,SARVPILDYEQY
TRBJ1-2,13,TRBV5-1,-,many,ASSLEAGIYYGYT
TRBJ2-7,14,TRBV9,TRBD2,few,ASSPVAGGQTYEQY
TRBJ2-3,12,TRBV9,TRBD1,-,ASSVDRFGDTQY
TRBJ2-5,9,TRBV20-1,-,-,SASQGETQY
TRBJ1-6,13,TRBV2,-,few,ASSENGARNSPLH
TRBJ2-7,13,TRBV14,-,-,ASSQPEGGRYEQY
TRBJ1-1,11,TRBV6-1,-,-,ASRGDGRTEAF
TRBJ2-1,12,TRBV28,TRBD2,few,ASGLGLGDNEQF
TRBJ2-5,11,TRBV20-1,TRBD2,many,SGSAGGVETQY
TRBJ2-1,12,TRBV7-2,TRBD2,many,ASRKRGEGGEQF
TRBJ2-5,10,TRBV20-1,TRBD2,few,SAPTSAETQY
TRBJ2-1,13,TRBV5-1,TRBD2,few,ASSLSGRPYNEQF
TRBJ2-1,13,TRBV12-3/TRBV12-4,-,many,ASSLSQGSYNEQF
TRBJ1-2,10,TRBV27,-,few,ASSSGYGPHT